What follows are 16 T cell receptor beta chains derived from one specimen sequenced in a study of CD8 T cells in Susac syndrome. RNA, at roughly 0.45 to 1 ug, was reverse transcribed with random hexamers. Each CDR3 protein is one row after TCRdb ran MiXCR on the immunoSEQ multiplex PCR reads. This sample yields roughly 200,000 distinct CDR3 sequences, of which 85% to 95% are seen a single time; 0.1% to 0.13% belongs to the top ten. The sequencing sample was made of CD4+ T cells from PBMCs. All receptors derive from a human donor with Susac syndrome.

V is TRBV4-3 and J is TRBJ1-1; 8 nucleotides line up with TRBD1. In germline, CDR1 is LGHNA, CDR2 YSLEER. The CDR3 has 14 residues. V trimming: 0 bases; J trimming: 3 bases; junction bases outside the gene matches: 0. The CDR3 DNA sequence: TGCGCCAGCAGCCAAGAGGACAGGGACACTGAAGCTTTCTTT. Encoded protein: CASSQEDRDTEAFF.

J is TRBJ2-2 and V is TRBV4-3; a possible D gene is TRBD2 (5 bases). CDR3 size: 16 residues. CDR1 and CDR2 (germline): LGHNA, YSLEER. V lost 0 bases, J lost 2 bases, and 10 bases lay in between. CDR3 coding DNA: TGCGCCAGCAGCCAAGACCTTACTAGTAACACCGGGGAGCTGTTTTTT. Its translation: CASSQDLTSNTGELFF.

This CDR3 is CASSLADISYEQYF. DNA for the CDR3: TGTGCCAGCAGTTTGGCAGATATCAGCTACGAGCAGTACTTC. V usage is TRBV6-5 and J usage is TRBJ2-7, with D uncertain. The CDR3 is 14 residues long. The V gene lost 4 bases and the J gene lost 3 bases, with 13 bases spanning the gap. CDR1 and CDR2 from the germline V gene are MNHEY and SVGAGI.

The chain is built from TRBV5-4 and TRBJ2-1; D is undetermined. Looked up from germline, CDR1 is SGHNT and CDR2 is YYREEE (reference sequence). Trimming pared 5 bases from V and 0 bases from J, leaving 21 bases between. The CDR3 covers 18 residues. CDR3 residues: CASRRMGSLWSSYNEQFF. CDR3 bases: TGTGCCAGCAGGAGGATGGGGTCACTATGGAGCTCCTACAATGAGCAGTTCTTC.

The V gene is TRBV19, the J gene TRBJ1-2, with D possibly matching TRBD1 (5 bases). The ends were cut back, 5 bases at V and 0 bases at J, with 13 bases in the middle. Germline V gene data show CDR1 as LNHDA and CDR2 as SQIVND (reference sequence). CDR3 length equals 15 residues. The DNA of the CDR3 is TGTGCCAGTAGTTTCCAGGGTCTAACTAACTATGGCTACACCTTC. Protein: CASSFQGLTNYGYTF.

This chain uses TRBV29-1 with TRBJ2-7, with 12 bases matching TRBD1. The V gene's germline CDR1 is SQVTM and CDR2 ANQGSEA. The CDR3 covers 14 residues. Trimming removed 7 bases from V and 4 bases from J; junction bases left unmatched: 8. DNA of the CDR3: TGCAGCGCGTCACGGGACAGGGGGCTGTACGAGCAGTACTTC. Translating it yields CSASRDRGLYEQYF.

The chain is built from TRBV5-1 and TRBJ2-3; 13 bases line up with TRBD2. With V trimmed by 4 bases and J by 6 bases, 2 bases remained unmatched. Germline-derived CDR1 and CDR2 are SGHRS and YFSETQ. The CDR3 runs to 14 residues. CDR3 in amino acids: CASSTTSGGDTQYF. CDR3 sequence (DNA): TGCGCCAGCAGCACGACTAGCGGGGGGGATACGCAGTATTTT.

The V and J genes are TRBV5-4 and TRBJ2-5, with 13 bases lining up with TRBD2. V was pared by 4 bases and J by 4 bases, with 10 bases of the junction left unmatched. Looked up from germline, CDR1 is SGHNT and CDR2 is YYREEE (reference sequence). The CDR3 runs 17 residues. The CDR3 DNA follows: TGTGCCAGCAGCGGAGACACTAGCGGGGGGGCCCGAGAGACCCAGTACTTC. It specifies CASSGDTSGGARETQYF. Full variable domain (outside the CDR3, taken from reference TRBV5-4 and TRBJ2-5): ETGVTQSPTHLIKTRGQQVTLRCSSQSGHNTVSWYQQALGQGPQFIFQYYREEENGRGNFPPRFSGLQFPNYSSELNVNALELDDSALYLCASSGDTSGGARETQYFGPGTRLLVL.

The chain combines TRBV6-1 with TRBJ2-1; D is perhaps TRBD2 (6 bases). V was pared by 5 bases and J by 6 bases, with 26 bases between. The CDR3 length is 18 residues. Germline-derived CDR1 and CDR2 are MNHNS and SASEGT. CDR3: CASSHSGGRKSRSNEQFF. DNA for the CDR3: TGTGCCAGCAGTCATTCCGGGGGTCGCAAAAGTCGGAGCAATGAGCAGTTCTTC.

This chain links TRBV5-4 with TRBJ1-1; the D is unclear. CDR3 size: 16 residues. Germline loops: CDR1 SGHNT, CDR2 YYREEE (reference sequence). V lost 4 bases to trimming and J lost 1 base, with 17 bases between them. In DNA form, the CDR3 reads TGTGCCAGCAGCGCGGGTGGAGGAGAGGCGAACACTGAAGCTTTCTTT. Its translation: CASSAGGGEANTEAFF.

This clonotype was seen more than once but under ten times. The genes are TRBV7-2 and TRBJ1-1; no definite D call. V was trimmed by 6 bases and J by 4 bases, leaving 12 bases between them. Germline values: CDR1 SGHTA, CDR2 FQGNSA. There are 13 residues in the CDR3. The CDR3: CASSLVGSTEAFF. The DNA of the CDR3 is TGTGCCAGCAGTTTGGTGGGATCCACTGAAGCTTTCTTT.

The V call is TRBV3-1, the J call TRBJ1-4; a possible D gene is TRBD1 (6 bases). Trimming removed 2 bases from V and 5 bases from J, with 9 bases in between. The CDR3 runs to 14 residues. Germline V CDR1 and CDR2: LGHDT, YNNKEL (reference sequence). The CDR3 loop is CASSQRGANEKLFF. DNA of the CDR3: TGTGCCAGCAGCCAACGGGGGGCGAATGAAAAACTGTTTTTT.

In nucleotides, the CDR3 is TGTGCCTGGAGTGTAGGGGGGCGTCACGAGCAGTACTTC. Encoded protein: CAWSVGGRHEQYF. The V call is TRBV30, the J call TRBJ2-7; either TRBD1 or TRBD2 may supply D (6 bases each). Trimming pared 0 bases from V and 5 bases from J, leaving 11 bases between. Germline V gene data show CDR1 as GTSNPN and CDR2 as SVGIG (reference sequence). The CDR3 covers 13 residues.

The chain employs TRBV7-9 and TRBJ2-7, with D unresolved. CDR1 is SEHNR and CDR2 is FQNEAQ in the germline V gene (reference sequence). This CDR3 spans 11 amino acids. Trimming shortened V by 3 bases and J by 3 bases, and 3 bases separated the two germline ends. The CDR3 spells CASSFNYEQYF. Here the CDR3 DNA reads TGTGCCAGCAGCTTTAACTACGAGCAGTACTTC.

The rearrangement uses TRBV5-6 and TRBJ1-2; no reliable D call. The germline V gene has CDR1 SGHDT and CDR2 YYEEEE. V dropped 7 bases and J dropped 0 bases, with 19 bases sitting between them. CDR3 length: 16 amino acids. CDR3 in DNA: TGTGCCAGCTACAAGGTGGGGTCCAAGACTAACTATGGCTACACCTTC. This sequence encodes CASYKVGSKTNYGYTF.

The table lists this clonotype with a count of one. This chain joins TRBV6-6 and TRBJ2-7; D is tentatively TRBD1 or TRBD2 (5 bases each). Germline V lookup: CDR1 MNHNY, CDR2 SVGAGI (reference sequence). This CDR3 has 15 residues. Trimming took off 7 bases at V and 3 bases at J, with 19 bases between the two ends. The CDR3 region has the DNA TGTGCCAGCACCAAACAGGCCAATGCGGGCTACGAGCAGTACTTC. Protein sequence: CASTKQANAGYEQYF.